This T cell receptor beta chain was observed in a study of T cell responses to AZD1222 COVID-19 vaccine (dated by TCRdb to about 2021). Concerning the study at large: A total of over 230 trial participants underwent TCR sequencing, of whom roughly 210 had received two doses of AZD1222 and approximately 26 had received two doses of the MenACWY control vaccine. Trial participants were enrolled into age subgroups of 18-55, 56-69 and 70-plus years, which contained approximately 150, 30 and 60 TCR-sequenced participants, respectively. Findings and caveats that apply to the study as a whole: The whole spike protein was spanned by vaccine-associated CD4 TCRs, and dominant responses were seen in regions 160-218 and 743-854. The 56-69-year group was small, and its depth increase did not reach significance, likely because of low power. Participants were mostly white British and included more females than males, and it was suggested by the authors that clonal diversity may have been underestimated. Conclusions about previously exposed vaccinees were limited because only five to seven AZD1222 recipients were SARS-CoV-2 seropositive at baseline. Epitopes outside the regions mutated in the B.1.351 and B.1.1.7 variants were reportedly recognized by nearly half of the unique spike-specific TCRs. No day 14 peak-response samples were available, so repertoires were characterized only after the peak T cell response. After two AZD1222 doses, spike-specific TCR breadth and depth were significantly higher than at day 0 and than in MenACWY recipients.

Regarding this clone: Its antigen has not been determined. No much larger clone is present one base from it, and per-base qualities are unavailable.

Inclusive of the bounding cysteine and phenylalanine, the CDR3 is 14 residues long. Of all the DNA, just the CDR3 is kept, 42 bases in frame from base 1. From the germline V gene, CDR1 is SNHLY and CDR2 is FYNNEI. V was cut back by 5 bases and J by 0 bases, leaving a gap of 9 bases between them. Taken with the paper, the label for time point translates to: about 28 days (+/-7) after the second vaccine dose. AZD1222 recipients with second doses at about 4 weeks or about 12 weeks were pooled, because spike-specific TCR depth and breadth did not differ between schedules. The vaccinee samples were drawn from two UK trials, COV001 and COV002, one of which was a single-blind randomized controlled phase 2/3 trial testing AZD1222 (ChAdOx1 nCoV-19) in healthy adults. Trial participant PBMC samples were collected at day 0 and day 28 after the second dose for TCRbeta chain sequencing. The CDR3 regions of human TCRbeta chains were analyzed by immunosequencing. On the study's bioinformatics: TCRs in the repertoires were matched against a reference library of SARS-CoV-2-specific TCRs that had been generated with the MIRA antigen-specificity platform. Breadth was defined as the fraction of unique TCRs that were SARS-CoV-2-associated, and depth was defined as the fraction of total T cells that were SARS-CoV-2-associated. Using the MIRA data, each spike-specific TCR was mapped to the spike region that the TCR reacts to and placed in a CD4 or CD8 class. Log10-transformed breadth and depth values were compared by one-way ANOVA with Sidak's multiple comparisons tests. Entries here come from immuneACCESS through TCRdb and include only in-frame sequences with V and J called. Some clones fail to appear in such tables; in the studies checked, an unresolved V gene covers under half of the shortfall, and the cause of the remainder is unknown. V and J calls and clone size are those listed in that table; D and trimming were worked out from the DNA. The sample table shows 110,000 to 150,000 clones, and 88% are seen once. In total, the top ten clones hold 3.1% of the sample.

The sequence was obtained from an adult who received the AZD1222 COVID-19 vaccine. This receptor chain uses TRBV2 and TRBJ2-3, with no confident D gene call. Here the sequenced sample was peripheral blood, taken 28 days after the second AZD1222 dose. The CDR3 region reads CASSPFTSTDTQYF. The DNA reads TGTGCCAGCAGTCCTTTCACTAGCACAGATACGCAGTATTTT.